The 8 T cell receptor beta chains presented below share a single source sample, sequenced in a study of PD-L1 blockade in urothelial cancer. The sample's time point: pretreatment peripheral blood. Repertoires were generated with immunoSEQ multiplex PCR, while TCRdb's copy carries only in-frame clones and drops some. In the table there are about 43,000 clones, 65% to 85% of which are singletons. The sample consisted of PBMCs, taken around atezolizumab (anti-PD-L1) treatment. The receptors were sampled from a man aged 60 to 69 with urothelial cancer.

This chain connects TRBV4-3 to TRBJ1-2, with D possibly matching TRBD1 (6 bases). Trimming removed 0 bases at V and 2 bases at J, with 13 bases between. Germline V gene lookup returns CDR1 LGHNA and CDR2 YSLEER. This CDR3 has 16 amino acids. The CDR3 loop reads CASSQDGTHKNYGYTF. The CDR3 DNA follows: TGCGCCAGCAGCCAAGACGGGACACATAAGAACTATGGCTACACCTTC.

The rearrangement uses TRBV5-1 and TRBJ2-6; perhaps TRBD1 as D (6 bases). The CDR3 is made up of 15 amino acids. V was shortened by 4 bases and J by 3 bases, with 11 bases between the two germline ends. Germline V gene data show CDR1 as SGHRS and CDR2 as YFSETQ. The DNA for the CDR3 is TGCGCCAGCAGCGAATGGACAGTTGGGGCCAACGTCCTGACTTTC. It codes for CASSEWTVGANVLTF.

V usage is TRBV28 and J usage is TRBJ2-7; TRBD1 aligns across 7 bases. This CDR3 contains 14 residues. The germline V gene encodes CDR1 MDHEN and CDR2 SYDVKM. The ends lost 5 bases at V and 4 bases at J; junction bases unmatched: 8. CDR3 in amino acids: CASSNPRTGYEQYF. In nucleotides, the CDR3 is TGTGCCAGCAGTAACCCACGGACAGGATACGAGCAGTACTTC.

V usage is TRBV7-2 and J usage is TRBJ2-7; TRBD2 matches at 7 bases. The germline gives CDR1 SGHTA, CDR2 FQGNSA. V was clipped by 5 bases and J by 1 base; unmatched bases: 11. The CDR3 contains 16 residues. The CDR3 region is CASSTPVGTKSYEQYF. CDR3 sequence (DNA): TGTGCCAGCAGCACCCCGGTTGGGACTAAGTCCTACGAGCAGTACTTC.

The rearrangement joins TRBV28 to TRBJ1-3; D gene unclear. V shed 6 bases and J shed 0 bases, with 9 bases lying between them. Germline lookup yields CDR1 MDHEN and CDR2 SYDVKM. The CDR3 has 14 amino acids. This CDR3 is CASSLAYSGNTIYF. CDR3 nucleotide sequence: TGTGCCAGCAGCCTAGCCTACTCTGGAAACACCATATATTTT.

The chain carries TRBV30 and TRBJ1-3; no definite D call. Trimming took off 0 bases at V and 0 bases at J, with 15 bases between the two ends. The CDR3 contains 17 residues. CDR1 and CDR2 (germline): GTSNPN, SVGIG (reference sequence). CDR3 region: CAWSVDRKLLSGNTIYF. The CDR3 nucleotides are TGTGCCTGGAGTGTAGATAGAAAGCTACTCTCTGGAAACACCATATATTTT. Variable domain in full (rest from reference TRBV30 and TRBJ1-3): SQTIHQWPATLVQPVGSPLSLECTVEGTSNPNLYWYRQAAGRGLQLLFYSVGIGQISSEVPQNLSASRPQDRQFILSSKKLLLSDSGFYLCAWSVDRKLLSGNTIYFGEGSWLTVV.

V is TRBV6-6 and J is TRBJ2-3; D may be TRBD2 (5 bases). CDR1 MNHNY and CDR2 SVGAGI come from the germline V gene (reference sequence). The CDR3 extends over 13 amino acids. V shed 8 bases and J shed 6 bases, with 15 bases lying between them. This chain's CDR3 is CASGERFGDTQYF. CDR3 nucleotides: TGTGCCAGCGGGGAGCGGTTCGGTGATACGCAGTATTTT.

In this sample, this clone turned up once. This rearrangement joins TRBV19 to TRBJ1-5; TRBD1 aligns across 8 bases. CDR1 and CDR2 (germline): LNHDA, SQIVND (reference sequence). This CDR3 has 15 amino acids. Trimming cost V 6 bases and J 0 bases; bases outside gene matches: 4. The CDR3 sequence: CASRLDRGSNQPQHF. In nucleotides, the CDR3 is TGTGCCAGTAGACTCGACAGGGGTAGCAATCAGCCCCAGCATTTT. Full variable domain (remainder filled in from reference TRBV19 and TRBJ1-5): DGGITQSPKYLFRKEGQNVTLSCEQNLNHDAMYWYRQDPGQGLRLIYYSQIVNDFQKGDIAEGYSVSREKKESFPLTVTSAQKNPTAFYLCASRLDRGSNQPQHFGDGTRLSIL.